This T cell receptor (beta chain) was captured in a study of long-term antiretroviral therapy in people with HIV. Comment on this clone: Its specificity is unknown.

Researchers report immunoSEQ v3.0 was run at survey level. Only in-frame clones appear in the TCRdb table, and some are missing; sequencing was by immunoSEQ multiplex PCR. The sample contains around 19,000 clones, about 90% of which appear only once. The CDR3 length is 19 residues. Trimming took 0 bases from V and 4 from J, leaving 24 bases between them. Germline assignment: CDR1 MRHNA and CDR2 SNTAGT. Before DNA extraction, about 1-10 million cryopreserved PBMC were held in the samples. Study outcomes and limitations: Repertoires with HIV possessed tighter CDR3 length spans than those of controls. Clonal populations expanded prior to ART predominated within the repertoire at all time points.

This specimen was unsorted PBMCs, taken just under 2.7 years after starting antiretroviral therapy. The source of this sequence is a woman aged 45-59 years with HIV. This sequence joins TRBV6-4 and TRBJ2-5, with D possibly TRBD2 on 5 matching bases. The CDR3 region has the DNA TGTGCCAGCAGTGACTCCCAGAGTACGTGCAAGAGGGATCCAGAGACCCAGTACTTC. This gives the protein CASSDSQSTCKRDPETQYF.